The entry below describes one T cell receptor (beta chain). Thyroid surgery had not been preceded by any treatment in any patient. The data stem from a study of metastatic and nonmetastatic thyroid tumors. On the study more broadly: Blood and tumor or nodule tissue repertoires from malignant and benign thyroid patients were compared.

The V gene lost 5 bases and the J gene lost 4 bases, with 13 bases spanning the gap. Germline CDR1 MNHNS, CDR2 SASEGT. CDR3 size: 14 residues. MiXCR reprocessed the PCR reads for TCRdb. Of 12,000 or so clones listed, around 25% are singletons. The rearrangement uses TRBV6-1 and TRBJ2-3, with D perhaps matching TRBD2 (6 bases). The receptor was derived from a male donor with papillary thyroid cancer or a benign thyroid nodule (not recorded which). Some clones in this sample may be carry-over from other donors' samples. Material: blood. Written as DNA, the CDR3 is TGTGCCAGCAGTACGGAGGGTTTGGCAGATACGCAGTATTTT. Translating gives CASSTEGLADTQYF.